Described below is a single T cell receptor beta chain sequence and its context. What it recognizes is unknown. The CDR3 runs 15 residues. Trimming took off 5 bases at V and 6 bases at J, with 17 bases between the two ends. The data were obtained in a study of post-analysis software for immune sequencing data. Notes on the study in general: With TRBV5-6, TRBV5-1 and TRBV20-1 included, 5 or 6 TRBV segments were more frequent in patients than in controls.

The library was made from cDNA and included unique molecular identifiers. TCRdb passed the PCR reads through MiXCR, listing each CDR3 protein once. The repertoire holds approximately 460,000 distinct CDR3 sequences, with around 40% as singletons. This rearrangement joins TRBV12-3 or TRBV12-4 to TRBJ1-5; D perhaps matches TRBD1 (6 bases). What was sequenced was blood. This TCR was recovered from a girl between 5 and 17 years old with multiple sclerosis. The DNA for the CDR3 is TGTGCCAGCAGTGTACAGGGTATCGGCAGTCAGCCCCAGCATTTT. Its translation is CASSVQGIGSQPQHF.